These 17 T cell receptor beta chains share one sample of origin, sequenced in a study of blood T cell repertoires in COVID-19. Only in-frame clones appear in the TCRdb table, and some are missing; sequencing was by immunoSEQ multiplex PCR. Among roughly 300,000 clones listed, over 75% were seen once. The material sequenced was peripheral blood. Source of these receptors: a woman aged 30 to 39 with COVID-19, enrolled during active disease.

This clone was observed a handful of times. The chain combines TRBV6-2 or TRBV6-3 with TRBJ1-1; D is unresolved. The CDR3 totals 18 residues. Germline loops: CDR1 MNHEY, CDR2 SVGEGT. The V and J ends lost 2 bases and 0 bases respectively, with 19 bases between them. The CDR3 is CASSYPQQRVSLNTEAFF. The CDR3 DNA reads TGTGCCAGCAGTTACCCCCAGCAGAGGGTTAGTTTGAACACTGAAGCTTTCTTT.

This chain uses TRBV7-9 with TRBJ2-1, with a tentative D call TRBD2 (5 bases). Trimming took 1 base from V and 4 from J, leaving 17 bases between them. This CDR3 contains 17 residues. Germline CDR1 reads SEHNR; CDR2 reads FQNEAQ (reference sequence). Here the CDR3 reads CASSLGRSGSLYNEQFF. CDR3 sequence (DNA): TGTGCCAGCAGCTTAGGACGGTCGGGGTCACTATACAATGAGCAGTTCTTC.

V and J are TRBV28 and TRBJ1-1, with 7 bases aligning to TRBD1. This CDR3 comprises 15 residues. V lost 6 bases, J lost 4 bases, and 11 bases stayed unmatched. CDR1 and CDR2 from the germline V gene are MDHEN and SYDVKM. CDR3 nucleotides: TGTGCCAGCAGACCGACAGGGAAAGGGGGCACTGAAGCTTTCTTT. Protein: CASRPTGKGGTEAFF.

The chain joins TRBV30 to TRBJ2-2; D is undetermined. Germline CDR1 reads GTSNPN; CDR2 reads SVGIG (reference sequence). Trimming pared 0 bases from V and 2 bases from J, leaving 4 bases between. The CDR3 extends over 13 amino acids. The CDR3 sequence is CAWSVGNTGELFF. CDR3 bases: TGTGCCTGGAGTGTCGGTAACACCGGGGAGCTGTTTTTT.

This chain links TRBV5-5 with TRBJ1-2; D not certain. Germline CDR1 SGHKS, CDR2 YYEKEE (reference sequence). Trimming stripped 0 bases from V and 8 bases from J, with 11 bases between. The CDR3 covers 13 residues. The CDR3 sequence: CASSLDGDRGYTF. The CDR3 bases are TGTGCCAGCAGCTTGGACGGGGATCGCGGCTACACCTTC.

This clone was found once. This chain links TRBV9 with TRBJ1-2; weak D call: TRBD1 (6 bases). The V end was cut by 4 bases, the J end by 4 bases, with 14 bases between. The CDR3 contains 14 residues. Germline loops: CDR1 SGDLS, CDR2 YYNGEE. The CDR3 region is CASSSRTARYGYTF. CDR3 nucleotides: TGTGCCAGCAGCTCGAGGACAGCGCGCTATGGCTACACCTTC.

The chain uses TRBV9 and TRBJ1-4; 7 bases map to TRBD1. The CDR3 spans 14 residues. Trimming took 4 bases from V and 5 from J; bases not matched to a gene: 5. Germline V CDR1 and CDR2: SGDLS, YYNGEE. CDR3 sequence reads: CASSSRRGNEKLFF. The CDR3 coding sequence is TGTGCCAGCAGCTCCCGCAGGGGGAATGAAAAACTGTTTTTT.

The rearrangement joins TRBV5-1 to TRBJ1-2; D possibly corresponds to TRBD1 (6 bases). V was clipped by 2 bases and J by 0 bases, with 14 bases between them. Germline V gene data show CDR1 as SGHRS and CDR2 as YFSETQ. This CDR3 has 16 residues. The CDR3 sequence: CASSFGQLLANYGYTF. The CDR3 nucleotides are TGCGCCAGCAGCTTCGGACAGCTTTTAGCTAACTATGGCTACACCTTC.

V is TRBV5-1 and J is TRBJ1-2, with D perhaps TRBD1 (6 bases). The CDR3 has 15 amino acids. The germline V gene has CDR1 SGHRS and CDR2 YFSETQ. Trimming shortened V by 5 bases and J by 1 base, and 15 bases separated the two germline ends. The CDR3 bases are TGCGCCAGCAGGGACGGACAGACGGGTAACTATGGCTACACCTTC. As protein: CASRDGQTGNYGYTF.

The chain recombines TRBV7-9 with TRBJ1-4; D may be TRBD1 (6 bases). V was pared by 6 bases and J by 4 bases, with 12 bases between. Germline assignment: CDR1 SEHNR and CDR2 FQNEAQ (reference sequence). This CDR3 contains 14 residues. CDR3 coding DNA: TGTGCCAGCAGGCTACAGGGAAATAATGAAAAACTGTTTTTT. This encodes CASRLQGNNEKLFF.

This chain connects TRBV14 to TRBJ2-2; 10 bases align to TRBD1. J gave up 5 bases and V 3 bases, and 6 bases lay outside the gene matches. CDR1 and CDR2 from the germline V gene are SGHDN and FVKESK. The CDR3 is 16 residues long. CDR3 sequence (DNA): TGTGCCAGCAGCCACCAGTTGGGACAGGGGACCGGGGAGCTGTTTTTT. Protein product: CASSHQLGQGTGELFF. The variable domain in full, with the rest retrieved from reference TRBV14 and TRBJ2-2, is EAGVTQFPSHSVIEKGQTVTLRCDPISGHDNLYWYRRVMGKEIKFLLHFVKESKQDESGMPNNRFLAERTGGTYSTLKVQPAELEDSGVYFCASSHQLGQGTGELFFGEGSRLTVL.

This clone was seen once. The same CDR3 can be traced to other DNA sequences in this sample. The chain recombines TRBV2 with TRBJ2-5; 13 positions agree with TRBD2. After removal of 5 bases from V and 5 bases from J, the junction contained 2 bases not matched to a gene. The CDR3 has 14 amino acids. CDR1 and CDR2 from the germline V gene are SNHLY and FYNNEI. The CDR3 reads CASSPLAGGETQYF. The CDR3 nucleotides are TGTGCCAGCAGTCCACTAGCGGGAGGGGAGACCCAGTACTTC. Complete variable domain (other parts from reference TRBV2 and TRBJ2-5): EPEVTQTPSHQVTQMGQEVILRCVPISNHLYFYWYRQILGQKVEFLVSFYNNEISEKSEIFDDQFSVERPDGSNFTLKIRSTKLEDSAMYFCASSPLAGGETQYFGPGTRLLVL.

This clone was seen just once. The genes are TRBV7-2 and TRBJ1-6; perhaps TRBD1 as D (5 bases). Germline CDR1 reads SGHTA; CDR2 reads FQGNSA. The CDR3 is made up of 16 amino acids. The germline V and J ends were trimmed by 3 bases and 11 bases, with 20 bases remaining between them. CDR3 loop: CASSFQSAGAGAPLHF. CDR3 DNA sequence: TGTGCCAGCAGCTTCCAGTCAGCTGGGGCTGGGGCACCCCTCCACTTT.

This chain's CDR3 is CASSPGLAGVGSYNEQFF. In DNA, the CDR3 is TGTGCCAGCAGCCCGGGACTAGCGGGAGTCGGCTCCTACAATGAGCAGTTCTTC. The chain combines TRBV5-4 with TRBJ2-1; 14 bases agree with TRBD2. Germline assignment: CDR1 SGHNT and CDR2 YYREEE (reference sequence). The junction had 6 bases not matched to a gene; V was cut back by 4 bases and J by 0 bases. The CDR3 covers 18 residues.

The V and J genes are TRBV30 and TRBJ1-2; no clear D. V lost 2 bases, J lost 6 bases, and 10 bases lay in between. This CDR3 contains 12 residues. The germline CDR1 and CDR2 sequences are GTSNPN and SVGIG (reference sequence). The CDR3 protein is CAWSMTGNGYTF. Written as DNA, the CDR3 is TGTGCCTGGAGTATGACCGGGAATGGCTACACCTTC.

The CDR3 DNA follows: TGTGCCAGTAGTATTTACCTTTGGCAGGGGCCAGATACGCAGTATTTT. As protein: CASSIYLWQGPDTQYF. V gene TRBV19 combines with J gene TRBJ2-3; D may be TRBD1 (6 bases). The CDR3 covers 16 residues. The V and J ends lost 3 bases and 4 bases respectively, with 17 bases between them. CDR1 LNHDA and CDR2 SQIVND come from the germline V gene (reference sequence).

This rearrangement joins TRBV5-4 to TRBJ2-7; 7 bases fit TRBD2. The V and J ends lost 0 bases and 3 bases, in that order; junction bases with no gene match: 6. The V gene's germline CDR1 is SGHNT and CDR2 YYREEE (reference sequence). CDR3 length: 15 amino acids. This CDR3 reads CASSLEWEGRYEQYF. In DNA, the CDR3 is TGTGCCAGCAGCTTGGAGTGGGAGGGACGCTACGAGCAGTACTTC.